This TCR beta chain was captured in a study of chemoradiotherapy in HPV16-positive cancers. Worth noting for this clone: Antigen unknown.

The germline V gene encodes CDR1 MNHEY and CDR2 SMNVEV (reference sequence). Trimming cost V 0 bases and J 11 bases, with 13 bases left between them. The CDR3 is 13 residues long. General study findings and limits: During treatment, candidate HPV-specific clones and E7-related motifs expanded in tumor. Functional assays defining HPV-specific T cells used only a couple of HPV16-positive patients. HPV-responsive T-cell expansion during chemoradiotherapy was linked to improved recurrence-free survival in HPV16-positive patients.

Some clones are missing from TCRdb's copy, which holds only in-frame ones; the method was immunoSEQ multiplex PCR. Of 15,000 to 20,000 clones listed, 84% are singletons. Material: blood, obtained from a patient who underwent chemoradiotherapy. This chain connects TRBV27 to TRBJ2-5, with D unresolved. This TCR was sampled from a human donor with HPV-associated anogenital cancer. The CDR3 DNA follows: TGTGCCAGCAGTTTATCGCTTAGCTGGGTGCAGTACTTC. Translating it yields CASSLSLSWVQYF.